These T cell receptor beta chains were read from a single sample in a study of graft-versus-host responses after intestinal transplantation. Repertoires were generated with immunoSEQ multiplex PCR, while TCRdb's copy carries only in-frame clones and drops some. The sample holds approximately 120,000 clones, just over 90% seen once. These TCRs are of unknown antigen specificity. Sample: unstimulated CD4+ T cells sorted from spleen or lymph node cells, taken before intestinal transplant. All receptors come from a human donor who received an intestinal transplant. The CDR3 runs from the conserved cysteine through the conserved F or W. A D gene is named only where the DNA matches it firmly. The size of a clone is reported for some rows only, either as once, few or many, or as a class for expanded clones.

CDR3 DNA: TGCGCCAGCAGCGCGGACAGGGGGCTGGTAGTGGGCGAGCAGTACTTC
CDR3 protein: CASSADRGLVVGEQYF
D gene: TRBD1
CDR3 length: 16
J gene: TRBJ2-7
clone size: -
V gene: TRBV5-1

CDR3 DNA: TGTGCCAGCAGCACGACCAGGGTTGGCTCACCCCTCCACTTT
CDR3 protein: CASSTTRVGSPLHF
D gene: -
CDR3 length: 14
J gene: TRBJ1-6
clone size: -
V gene: TRBV5-6

CDR3 DNA: TGCGCCAGCAGCCTCACAGGGGCTAATGAAAAACTGTTTTTT
CDR3 protein: CASSLTGANEKLFF
D gene: TRBD1
CDR3 length: 14
J gene: TRBJ1-4
clone size: -
V gene: TRBV4-1

CDR3 DNA: TGCGCCAGCAGGGGGGGTGGGGGTGATACGCAGTATTTT
CDR3 protein: CASRGGGGDTQYF
D gene: -
CDR3 length: 13
J gene: TRBJ2-3
clone size: -
V gene: TRBV10-2

CDR3 DNA: TGTGCCAGCAGTGATAGGCGGAGCAATCAGCCCCAGCATTTT
CDR3 protein: CASSDRRSNQPQHF
D gene: -
CDR3 length: 14
J gene: TRBJ1-5
clone size: -
V gene: TRBV2

CDR3 DNA: TGTGCCAGCAGAACCGGACAGGGGTTTAATGAAAAACTGTTTTTT
CDR3 protein: CASRTGQGFNEKLFF
D gene: TRBD1
CDR3 length: 15
J gene: TRBJ1-4
clone size: -
V gene: TRBV7-9

CDR3 DNA: TGTGCCAGCTCACTTAGGACGGTACCCTCTGGAAACACCATATATTTT
CDR3 protein: CASSLRTVPSGNTIYF
D gene: -
CDR3 length: 16
J gene: TRBJ1-3
clone size: once
V gene: TRBV18

CDR3 DNA: TGCGCCAGCACCAACATGGTGCAAGAGACCCAGTACTTC
CDR3 protein: CASTNMVQETQYF
D gene: -
CDR3 length: 13
J gene: TRBJ2-5
clone size: -
V gene: TRBV23-1

CDR3 DNA: TGTGCCAGCAGCGTAGATAGTCAGCGCGGGCACCAAGAGACCCAGTACTTC
CDR3 protein: CASSVDSQRGHQETQYF
D gene: -
CDR3 length: 17
J gene: TRBJ2-5
clone size: -
V gene: TRBV9

CDR3 DNA: TGTGCCAGCAGTTCCCCGTGGACAGTCGAAAAACTGTTTTTT
CDR3 protein: CASSSPWTVEKLFF
D gene: -
CDR3 length: 14
J gene: TRBJ1-4
clone size: -
V gene: TRBV6-6

CDR3 DNA: TGTGCCAGCAGCGTTTTTTGGGGGGGGACTACTTCCTACGAGCAGTACTTC
CDR3 protein: CASSVFWGGTTSYEQYF
D gene: TRBD2
CDR3 length: 17
J gene: TRBJ2-7
clone size: -
V gene: TRBV11-2

CDR3 DNA: TGTGCCAGCAGCTTTTTGGAGGGGACCGGGGAGCTGTTTTTT
CDR3 protein: CASSFLEGTGELFF
D gene: -
CDR3 length: 14
J gene: TRBJ2-2
clone size: -
V gene: TRBV7-9

CDR3 DNA: TGCGCCAGCAGCTTGGATAGGGGCGACACAGATACGCAGTATTTT
CDR3 protein: CASSLDRGDTDTQYF
D gene: -
CDR3 length: 15
J gene: TRBJ2-3
clone size: -
V gene: TRBV5-1

CDR3 DNA: TGTGCCAGCAGTGAAGGGATATTAGCCAAAAACATTCAGTACTTC
CDR3 protein: CASSEGILAKNIQYF
D gene: -
CDR3 length: 15
J gene: TRBJ2-4
clone size: once
V gene: TRBV2

CDR3 DNA: TGTGCCAGCAGCACTAGCGGGGCAATGAACACTGAAGCTTTCTTT
CDR3 protein: CASSTSGAMNTEAFF
D gene: -
CDR3 length: 15
J gene: TRBJ1-1
clone size: -
V gene: TRBV7-9

CDR3 DNA: TGTGCCAGCAGTTACTCGTACGGGGCCTATGGCTACACCTTC
CDR3 protein: CASSYSYGAYGYTF
D gene: -
CDR3 length: 14
J gene: TRBJ1-2
clone size: -
V gene: TRBV6-5

CDR3 DNA: TGCGCCAGCAGCCTGGGGGGCTCATCACCCCTCCACTTT
CDR3 protein: CASSLGGSSPLHF
D gene: -
CDR3 length: 13
J gene: TRBJ1-6
clone size: -
V gene: TRBV5-1

CDR3 DNA: TGCGCCAGCAGTCCACACAGGGGGGGGACTGAAGCTTTCTTT
CDR3 protein: CASSPHRGGTEAFF
D gene: TRBD1
CDR3 length: 14
J gene: TRBJ1-1
clone size: -
V gene: TRBV23-1

CDR3 DNA: TGTGCCAGCAGTGAGCGACTAGCGGGGGCCTCCTACGAGCAGTACTTC
CDR3 protein: CASSERLAGASYEQYF
D gene: TRBD2
CDR3 length: 16
J gene: TRBJ2-7
clone size: -
V gene: TRBV6-1

CDR3 DNA: TGTGCCAGCTCACCACGGGATCAGTCACCCCTCCACTTT
CDR3 protein: CASSPRDQSPLHF
D gene: -
CDR3 length: 13
J gene: TRBJ1-6
clone size: -
V gene: TRBV18

CDR3 DNA: TGCGCCAGCAGGAGGGGACTAGCGGTTATCAATGAGCAGTTCTTC
CDR3 protein: CASRRGLAVINEQFF
D gene: TRBD2
CDR3 length: 15
J gene: TRBJ2-1
clone size: -
V gene: TRBV5-1

CDR3 DNA: TGTGCCAGCAGCTCTGGCCCCAATGAAAAACTGTTTTTT
CDR3 protein: CASSSGPNEKLFF
D gene: -
CDR3 length: 13
J gene: TRBJ1-4
clone size: -
V gene: TRBV7-3

CDR3 DNA: TGCGCCAGCAGCTTGCAGGCAGGGGTCCAAGAGACCCAGTACTTC
CDR3 protein: CASSLQAGVQETQYF
D gene: -
CDR3 length: 15
J gene: TRBJ2-5
clone size: -
V gene: TRBV5-1

CDR3 DNA: TGTGCCAGCAGCGTAAGGGACGGCTCCTACGAGCAGTACTTC
CDR3 protein: CASSVRDGSYEQYF
D gene: -
CDR3 length: 14
J gene: TRBJ2-7
clone size: -
V gene: TRBV11-1

CDR3 DNA: TGTGCCAGCAGCGAGGGGACAGAAGAGACCCAGTACTTC
CDR3 protein: CASSEGTEETQYF
D gene: TRBD1
CDR3 length: 13
J gene: TRBJ2-5
clone size: -
V gene: TRBV5-4

CDR3 DNA: TGTGCCAGCAGCAACCAACTGAGGAACACTGAAGCTTTCTTT
CDR3 protein: CASSNQLRNTEAFF
D gene: -
CDR3 length: 14
J gene: TRBJ1-1
clone size: -
V gene: TRBV5-8

CDR3 DNA: TGTGCCAGTAGTAGGGACAGGGGCTATGGCTACACCTTC
CDR3 protein: CASSRDRGYGYTF
D gene: TRBD1
CDR3 length: 13
J gene: TRBJ1-2
clone size: once
V gene: TRBV19

CDR3 DNA: TGTGCCAGTAGTACCTTGGGGGGAACCTACGAGCAGTACTTC
CDR3 protein: CASSTLGGTYEQYF
D gene: -
CDR3 length: 14
J gene: TRBJ2-7
clone size: -
V gene: TRBV19